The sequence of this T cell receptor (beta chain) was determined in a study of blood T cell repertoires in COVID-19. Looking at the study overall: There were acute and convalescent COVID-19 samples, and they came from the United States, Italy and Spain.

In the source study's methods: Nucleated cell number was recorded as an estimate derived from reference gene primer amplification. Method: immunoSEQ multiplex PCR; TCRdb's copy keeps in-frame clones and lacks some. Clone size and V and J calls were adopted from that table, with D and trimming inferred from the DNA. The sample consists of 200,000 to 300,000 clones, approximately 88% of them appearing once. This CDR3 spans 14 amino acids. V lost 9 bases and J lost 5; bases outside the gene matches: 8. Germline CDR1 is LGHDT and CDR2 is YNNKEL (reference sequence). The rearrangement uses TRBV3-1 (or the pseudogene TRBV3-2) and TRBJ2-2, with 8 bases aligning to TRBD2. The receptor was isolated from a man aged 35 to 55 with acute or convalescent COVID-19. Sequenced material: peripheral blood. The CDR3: CASAPGLGTGELFF. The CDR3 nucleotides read TGTGCCAGTGCCCCGGGACTAGGAACCGGGGAGCTGTTTTTT.